This is a list of T cell receptor beta chains from one sample in a study of shared clonotypes between healthy human individuals. Sequencing used immunoSEQ multiplex PCR; TCRdb keeps in-frame clones, though not all of them. The data show 1,400,000 or so clones, less than 99% seen once. Material for sequencing was naive CD4+ T cells sorted from blood. The receptors were gathered from a man aged 25 to 40 in good health. The CDR3 runs from the conserved cysteine through the conserved F or W. Each record gives: clone size, V gene, J gene, CDR3 length, D gene, CDR3 protein, CDR3 DNA. The D gene is left open where the match is weak. Part of the rows lack a size; the others show once, few, many or a class for expanded clones.

.	TRBV19	TRBJ2-5	13	.	CASNTGAGETQYF	TGTGCCAGTAATACGGGGGCCGGTGAGACCCAGTACTTC
.	TRBV11-2	TRBJ2-6	18	.	CASSLVVGLSSGANVLTF	TGTGCCAGCAGCTTAGTTGTGGGACTGAGCTCTGGGGCCAACGTCCTGACTTTC
.	TRBV19	TRBJ2-7	13	.	CAIEPGRGHEQYF	TGTGCCATCGAGCCAGGCAGGGGCCACGAGCAGTACTTC
.	TRBV29-1	TRBJ1-5	12	.	CSVAEINQPQHF	TGCAGCGTTGCCGAGATAAATCAGCCCCAGCATTTT
.	TRBV7-9	TRBJ2-7	15	.	CASSPKVGSSSEQYF	TGTGCCAGCAGCCCCAAGGTAGGCTCGAGCTCCGAGCAGTACTTC
.	TRBV5-1	TRBJ2-1	15	TRBD2	CASSLAGEKYNEQFF	TGCGCCAGCAGCCTAGCGGGAGAGAAATACAATGAGCAGTTCTTC
.	TRBV10-1	TRBJ2-3	15	.	CASSEWAGNTDTQYF	TGCGCCAGCAGTGAGTGGGCAGGGAACACAGATACGCAGTATTTT
.	TRBV5-6	TRBJ2-1	15	TRBD1	CASSKGGYAYNEQFF	TGTGCCAGCAGCAAAGGGGGCTACGCCTACAATGAGCAGTTCTTC
.	TRBV27	TRBJ1-5	16	TRBD1	CASTPSGQPRNQPQHF	TGTGCCTCTACTCCTTCGGGACAGCCCCGCAATCAGCCCCAGCATTTT
.	TRBV2	TRBJ2-1	14	TRBD1	CASSKGQGVNEQFF	TGTGCCAGCAGTAAGGGACAGGGGGTAAATGAGCAGTTCTTC
.	TRBV7-9	TRBJ1-2	13	.	CASSSSGDNGYTF	TGTGCCAGCAGCTCGTCAGGGGATAATGGCTACACCTTC
.	TRBV9	TRBJ2-1	17	.	CASSVAGSAATYNEQFF	TGTGCCAGCAGCGTAGCTGGGTCGGCAGCTACCTACAATGAGCAGTTCTTC
.	TRBV5-4	TRBJ2-1	16	.	CASSLWVLKGPNEQFF	TGTGCCAGCAGCTTGTGGGTGTTAAAGGGACCTAATGAGCAGTTCTTC
.	TRBV9	TRBJ2-7	14	TRBD2	CASSVAGLEDEQYF	TGTGCCAGCAGCGTAGCAGGACTAGAGGACGAGCAGTACTTC
.	TRBV27	TRBJ1-1	12	.	CASSKVNTEAFF	TGTGCCAGCAGTAAGGTGAACACTGAAGCTTTCTTT
.	TRBV6-1	TRBJ2-5	11	.	CASSELETQYF	TGTGCCAGCAGTGAATTGGAGACCCAGTACTTC
.	TRBV5-4	TRBJ2-2	17	TRBD2	CASSRLGSGGDTGELFF	TGTGCCAGCAGCCGCCTCGGTAGCGGGGGAGACACCGGGGAGCTGTTTTTT
.	TRBV7-6	TRBJ2-1	16	.	CASSLPGDSPYNEQFF	TGTGCCAGCAGCCTACCGGGGGACAGTCCCTACAATGAGCAGTTCTTC
.	TRBV29-1	TRBJ2-7	15	TRBD1	CSVGYRGQTSYEQYF	TGCAGCGTTGGGTATAGGGGACAGACATCCTACGAGCAGTACTTC
.	TRBV18	TRBJ2-1	17	.	CASSPIWGDRSYNEQFF	TGTGCCAGCTCACCGATCTGGGGAGATAGGTCCTACAATGAGCAGTTCTTC
.	TRBV27	TRBJ1-5	16	.	CASSLWGSNSNQPQHF	TGTGCCAGCAGTTTATGGGGCAGCAATAGCAATCAGCCCCAGCATTTT
.	TRBV18	TRBJ2-5	15	.	CASSPLGAKQETQYF	TGTGCCAGCTCACCATTAGGGGCCAAGCAAGAGACCCAGTACTTC
.	TRBV30	TRBJ1-2	13	TRBD1	CAWSDRGGNGYTF	TGTGCCTGGAGTGACAGGGGTGGAAATGGCTACACCTTC
.	TRBV5-1	TRBJ2-7	14	.	CASSLDLVSYEQYF	TGCGCCAGCAGCTTGGATCTAGTCTCCTACGAGCAGTACTTC
.	TRBV10-3	TRBJ1-1	13	.	CAIRDKDNTEAFF	TGTGCCATCAGGGATAAGGACAACACTGAAGCTTTCTTT
.	TRBV18	TRBJ1-5	15	.	CASSPPSLRGQPQHF	TGTGCCAGCTCACCACCGAGCCTCAGGGGCCAGCCCCAGCATTTT
.	TRBV5-1	TRBJ2-7	16	.	CASSQRQDLRVYEQYF	TGCGCCAGCAGCCAACGACAGGACCTAAGAGTTTACGAGCAGTACTTC
once	TRBV5-6	TRBJ2-1	19	TRBD2	CASSRPGLAGGSSYNEQFF	TGTGCCAGCAGTCGGCCGGGACTAGCGGGGGGAAGCTCCTACAATGAGCAGTTCTTC
.	TRBV4-1	TRBJ2-2	15	TRBD2	CASSLLAGGTGELFF	TGCGCCAGCAGCCTACTAGCGGGAGGAACCGGGGAGCTGTTTTTT
.	TRBV7-2	TRBJ1-3	15	TRBD1	CASSLETGLGNTIYF	TGTGCCAGCAGCTTAGAGACAGGGCTTGGAAACACCATATATTTT
.	TRBV9	TRBJ2-1	17	TRBD2	CASSVGFTSGSYNEQFF	TGTGCCAGCAGCGTAGGTTTCACTAGCGGGAGCTACAATGAGCAGTTCTTC
.	TRBV12-5	TRBJ2-7	15	.	CASGLVLGDTYEQYF	TGTGCTAGTGGTTTGGTCCTCGGGGATACCTACGAGCAGTACTTC
.	TRBV9	TRBJ2-7	14	TRBD1	CASSVGQGSGEQYF	TGTGCCAGCAGCGTAGGACAGGGGAGTGGCGAGCAGTACTTC
.	TRBV6-1	TRBJ2-7	14	.	CASSETGLDYEQYF	TGTGCCAGCAGTGAAACAGGTTTAGACTACGAGCAGTACTTC
.	TRBV2	TRBJ2-2	15	TRBD1	CASNPGQGGTGELFF	TGTGCCAGCAACCCGGGACAGGGAGGCACCGGGGAGCTGTTTTTT
.	TRBV13	TRBJ2-3	13	.	CASSVWGTDTQYF	TGTGCCAGCAGCGTGTGGGGCACAGATACGCAGTATTTT
.	TRBV5-1	TRBJ1-1	13	.	CASSLERNTEAFF	TGCGCCAGCAGCTTGGAACGGAACACTGAAGCTTTCTTT
.	TRBV27	TRBJ2-3	16	TRBD2	CASSTIPGLVTDTQYF	TGTGCCAGCAGTACGATACCGGGACTAGTCACAGATACGCAGTATTTT
once	TRBV27	TRBJ2-5	17	TRBD1	CASKIWGSRDSQETQYF	TGTGCCAGCAAGATCTGGGGGAGCCGGGACAGCCAAGAGACCCAGTACTTC
.	TRBV27	TRBJ2-7	17	.	CASSPSTGQGPSYEQYF	TGTGCCAGCAGCCCCTCGACCGGTCAGGGGCCCTCCTACGAGCAGTACTTC
.	TRBV7-8	TRBJ2-7	17	TRBD2	CASSRGPGGGKAHEQYF	TGTGCCAGCAGCCGGGGCCCGGGCGGGGGGAAGGCCCACGAGCAGTACTTC
.	TRBV9	TRBJ2-3	17	TRBD2	CASRRGQVSGSADTQYF	TGTGCCAGCAGGCGGGGTCAAGTGAGCGGGAGTGCAGATACGCAGTATTTT